The text below deals with one T cell receptor beta chain. This entry is derived from a study of blood T cell repertoires in COVID-19. For the study at large: Samples of COVID-19 (acute and convalescent) were obtained from the United States, Italy and Spain. Sources were T cells, B-cell-depleted T cells, or PBMCs; the material itself was cDNA or gDNA.

Only in-frame clones appear in the TCRdb table, and some are missing; sequencing was by immunoSEQ multiplex PCR. This sample has about 97,000 clones, with about nine tenths found just once. Germline V lookup: CDR1 SQVTM, CDR2 ANQGSEA. V was clipped by 4 bases and J by 4 bases; unmatched bases: 7. This CDR3 has 14 residues. The TCR sequence derives from a man in his fifties or sixties with acute or convalescent COVID-19. Sequenced input: peripheral blood. V gene TRBV29-1 combines with J gene TRBJ1-2; 9 nucleotides align to TRBD1. DNA of the CDR3: TGCAGCGTTGGGGTGGGACAGGGTGGCTATGGCTACACCTTC. Translating gives CSVGVGQGGYGYTF.